This is a list of T cell receptor beta chains from one sample in a study of blood T cell repertoires in COVID-19. Generated by immunoSEQ multiplex PCR, the TCRdb table keeps only in-frame clones and is missing some. Of 250,000 or so clones listed, 80% to 95% are singletons. The sample consisted of peripheral blood. The receptors were sampled from a man aged 25-45 years with COVID-19, enrolled during active disease. Each CDR3 is given with its conserved first and last residue. Fields, in order: clone size, J gene, V gene, D gene, CDR3 protein, CDR3 DNA. The D gene is left open where the match is weak. Clone size is not always given. Where it is, it says once, few, many or a class for expanded clones.

>-|TRBJ2-7|TRBV2|TRBD2
CASSEAGTSIYEQYF
TGTGCCAGCAGTGAAGCGGGGACTAGCATCTACGAGCAGTACTTC
>-|TRBJ1-1|TRBV6-5|TRBD1
CASGRDRNTEAFF
TGTGCCAGCGGACGGGACAGGAACACTGAAGCTTTCTTT
>-|TRBJ1-1|TRBV14|-
CASSQEFGGGTEAFF
TGTGCCAGCAGCCAAGAGTTCGGGGGAGGGACTGAAGCTTTCTTT
>once|TRBJ2-7|TRBV7-2|-
CASSAQEYYEQYF
TGTGCCAGCAGCGCTCAGGAATACTACGAGCAGTACTTC
>-|TRBJ1-4|TRBV7-6|TRBD1
CASSLAPGQGAANEKLFF
TGTGCCAGCAGCTTAGCACCGGGACAGGGGGCGGCTAATGAAAAACTGTTTTTT
>-|TRBJ2-7|TRBV27|TRBD2
CASSLKASGIYEQYF
TGTGCCAGCAGTTTAAAGGCTAGCGGGATCTACGAGCAGTACTTC
>-|TRBJ2-7|TRBV18|-
CASSPTTNRYEQYF
TGTGCCAGCTCACCCACCACTAACAGGTACGAGCAGTACTTC
>-|TRBJ1-3|TRBV19|-
CASSIQGTGNTIYF
TGTGCCAGTAGTATACAGGGGACAGGAAACACCATATATTTT
>-|TRBJ1-6|TRBV27|TRBD1
CASSPDRGHAYNSPLHF
TGTGCCAGCAGTCCGGACAGGGGGCATGCCTATAATTCACCCCTCCACTTT
>-|TRBJ2-7|TRBV9|-
CASSATGLEQYF
TGTGCCAGCAGCGCAACAGGGCTCGAGCAGTACTTC
>-|TRBJ1-2|TRBV14|TRBD1
CASSRPGTGSYGYTF
TGTGCCAGCAGTCGTCCCGGGACAGGATCCTATGGCTACACCTTC
>-|TRBJ1-1|TRBV6-1|-
CASSEAGEAGAFF
TGTGCCAGCAGTGAAGCCGGAGAAGCGGGCGCTTTCTTT
>-|TRBJ2-1|TRBV3-1/TRBV3-2|TRBD2
CASSQRTSGGALGQFF
TGTGCCAGCAGCCAACGGACTAGCGGGGGGGCCCTTGGGCAGTTCTTC
>once|TRBJ2-2|TRBV5-1|TRBD2
CASSPSGGNTGELFF
TGCGCCAGCAGTCCGAGCGGGGGGAACACCGGGGAGCTGTTTTTT
>-|TRBJ1-1|TRBV15|-
CATSYRPDTEAFF
TGTGCCACCAGCTACCGCCCGGACACTGAAGCTTTCTTT
>-|TRBJ2-7|TRBV6-5|TRBD1
CASSYGTDYEQYF
TGTGCCAGCAGTTACGGGACAGATTACGAGCAGTACTTC
>-|TRBJ1-5|TRBV7-2|-
CASSLINNQPQHF
TGTGCCAGCAGCTTAATTAACAATCAGCCCCAGCATTTT
>-|TRBJ1-1|TRBV2|-
CASSVGGNTEAFF
TGTGCCAGCAGTGTAGGGGGGAACACTGAAGCTTTCTTT
>-|TRBJ2-7|TRBV11-3|TRBD1
CASSWGTGEAYEQYF
TGTGCCAGCAGCTGGGGGACAGGGGAAGCCTACGAGCAGTACTTC
>-|TRBJ2-7|TRBV5-1|-
CASSIGGQEQYF
TGCGCCAGCAGCATCGGGGGGCAGGAGCAGTACTTC
>-|TRBJ2-6|TRBV5-6|TRBD1
CASSWTGSGANVLTF
TGTGCCAGCAGCTGGACAGGGTCTGGGGCCAACGTCCTGACTTTC
>-|TRBJ1-2|TRBV12-3/TRBV12-4|-
CASRNRDYGYTF
TGTGCCAGCAGGAACCGGGACTATGGCTACACCTTC
>-|TRBJ1-1|TRBV5-4|-
CASSFVGLGTEAFF
TGTGCCAGCAGCTTTGTGGGCTTGGGCACTGAAGCTTTCTTT
>-|TRBJ1-1|TRBV2|-
CASSLTASSTEAFF
TGTGCCAGCAGCCTAACAGCCTCATCCACTGAAGCTTTCTTT
>-|TRBJ1-3|TRBV6-5|-
CASRYRTDSGNTIYF
TGTGCCAGCCGGTACCGGACAGACTCTGGAAACACCATATATTTT
>-|TRBJ2-7|TRBV3-1/TRBV3-2|-
CASSQYRDEQYF
TGTGCCAGCAGCCAATACAGGGACGAGCAGTACTTC
>-|TRBJ1-6|TRBV4-1|-
CASSQDPGRGGSPLHF
TGCGCCAGCAGCCAAGACCCCGGGAGGGGAGGATCACCCCTCCACTTT
>-|TRBJ2-7|TRBV6-2/TRBV6-3|-
CASSYRGSSYEQYF
TGTGCCAGCAGTTACAGGGGGAGCTCCTACGAGCAGTACTTC
>-|TRBJ2-1|TRBV5-1|-
CASSLPSSGGMYNEQFF
TGCGCCAGCAGCTTGCCAAGCTCGGGGGGCATGTACAATGAGCAGTTCTTC
>-|TRBJ1-2|TRBV19|TRBD1
CASSIGVRPGGGYGYTF
TGTGCCAGTAGTATAGGGGTCCGGCCAGGGGGAGGATATGGCTACACCTTC
>-|TRBJ1-4|TRBV7-6|TRBD1
CASSLATGANEKLFF
TGTGCCAGCAGCTTAGCAACAGGGGCTAATGAAAAACTGTTTTTT
>once|TRBJ1-4|TRBV4-1|-
CASSQDVGQIGEKLFF
TGCGCCAGCAGCCAAGATGTAGGACAGATAGGTGAAAAACTGTTTTTT
>-|TRBJ1-2|TRBV6-1|-
CASSEALIRVGYTF
TGTGCCAGCAGTGAAGCTTTAATACGGGTTGGCTACACCTTC
>once|TRBJ1-6|TRBV6-5|-
CASRLGGLNSPLHF
TGTGCCAGCAGACTGGGGGGGCTTAATTCACCCCTCCACTTT
>-|TRBJ2-1|TRBV7-3|-
CASRAFPENEQFF
TGTGCCAGCAGGGCTTTCCCCGAAAATGAGCAGTTCTTC
>-|TRBJ2-3|TRBV6-5|TRBD2
CASRPSGGGTDTQYF
TGTGCCAGCAGGCCAAGCGGGGGAGGCACAGATACGCAGTATTTT
>-|TRBJ1-4|TRBV7-9|-
CASSHYRGGEKLFF
TGTGCCAGCAGCCATTACAGAGGGGGTGAAAAACTGTTTTTT
>-|TRBJ2-7|TRBV15|-
CATSRSHKERLNEQYF
TGTGCCACCAGCAGATCCCACAAAGAGCGTTTGAACGAGCAGTACTTC
>-|TRBJ1-5|TRBV3-1/TRBV3-2|-
CASSQGGRSNQPQHF
TGTGCCAGCAGCCAGGGGGGACGTAGCAATCAGCCCCAGCATTTT
>-|TRBJ2-1|TRBV10-3|TRBD2
CAILTSGGNEQFF
TGTGCCATCCTAACTAGCGGGGGCAATGAGCAGTTCTTC
>-|TRBJ1-3|TRBV28|-
CATRPGSGNTIYF
TGTGCCACGAGACCCGGGTCTGGAAACACCATATATTTT
>-|TRBJ2-5|TRBV6-6|-
CASSYSGAEETQYF
TGTGCCAGCAGTTACTCGGGGGCCGAAGAGACCCAGTACTTC
>-|TRBJ2-1|TRBV5-1|-
CASSSDYYNEQFF
TGCGCCAGCAGCTCGGACTACTACAATGAGCAGTTCTTC
>once|TRBJ2-1|TRBV19|TRBD2
CASSPSGGSSYNEQFF
TGTGCCAGTAGTCCCTCGGGAGGAAGCTCCTACAATGAGCAGTTCTTC
>few|TRBJ1-2|TRBV10-2|-
CASSGPGYTF
TGCGCCAGCAGTGGGCCAGGCTACACCTTC
>once|TRBJ1-5|TRBV5-3|-
CARSSRERRNQPQHF
TGTGCCAGAAGCTCTCGAGAGAGGCGCAATCAGCCCCAGCATTTT
>-|TRBJ2-7|TRBV7-9|-
CASSLSGNYEQYF
TGTGCCAGCAGCTTATCGGGGAATTACGAGCAGTACTTC
>-|TRBJ1-1|TRBV6-5|-
CASSYLYSGDAEAFF
TGTGCCAGCAGTTACCTGTACTCAGGTGACGCTGAAGCTTTCTTT